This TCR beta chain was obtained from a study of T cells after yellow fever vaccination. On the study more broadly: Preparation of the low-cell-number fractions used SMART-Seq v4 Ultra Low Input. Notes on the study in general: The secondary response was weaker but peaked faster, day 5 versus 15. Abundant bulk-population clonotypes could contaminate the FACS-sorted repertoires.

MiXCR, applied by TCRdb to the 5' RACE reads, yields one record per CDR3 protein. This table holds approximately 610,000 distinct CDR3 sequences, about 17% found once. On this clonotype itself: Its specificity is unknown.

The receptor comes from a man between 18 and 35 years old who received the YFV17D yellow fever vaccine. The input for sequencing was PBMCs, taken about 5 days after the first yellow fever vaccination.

The CDR3 loop reads CSARDRRGHYGYTF. In nucleotides, the CDR3 is TGCAGTGCTAGAGATCGCAGAGGGCACTATGGCTACACCTTC. The chain joins TRBV20-1 to TRBJ1-2; D not certain. The germline gives CDR1 DFQATT, CDR2 SNEGSKA (reference sequence). Trimming took 0 bases from V and 3 from J, leaving 11 bases between them. This CDR3 region has 14 residues.